This is a list of T cell receptor beta chains from one sample in a study of CD8 T cells in ankylosing spondylitis. TCRdb reprocessed the 5' RACE reads with MiXCR, giving one entry per CDR3 protein. The data contain 500,000 or so distinct CDR3 sequences, approximately 5% of them seen just once; the ten biggest clones take up around 3.6%. Sample: blood, either unsorted or a sorted T cell fraction (not recorded which). These receptors were obtained from a male donor with ankylosing spondylitis. Each CDR3 is given with its conserved first and last residue. The D gene is left open where the match is weak. The size field reads once, few, many, or a class for an expanded clone.

J gene: TRBJ2-2; D gene: TRBD2; V gene: TRBV5-1; clone size: many; CDR3 protein: CASSLGASGSVTGELFF; CDR3 DNA: TGCGCCAGCAGCTTGGGAGCTAGCGGGAGCGTTACCGGGGAGCTGTTTTTT
J gene: TRBJ2-5; D gene: TRBD2; V gene: TRBV7-2; clone size: few; CDR3 protein: CASSLGVAGGLQETQYF; CDR3 DNA: TGTGCCAGCAGCTTAGGGGTCGCGGGGGGTTTACAAGAGACCCAGTACTTC
J gene: TRBJ1-2; D gene: TRBD1; V gene: TRBV24-1; clone size: many; CDR3 protein: CATSPGQGGGYTF; CDR3 DNA: TGTGCCACCAGTCCGGGACAGGGCGGAGGCTACACCTTC
J gene: TRBJ2-4; D gene: .; V gene: TRBV7-2; clone size: many; CDR3 protein: CASSYQTLAKNIQYF; CDR3 DNA: TGTGCCAGCAGCTACCAGACCCTAGCCAAAAACATTCAGTACTTC
J gene: TRBJ1-1; D gene: TRBD1; V gene: TRBV3-1; clone size: many; CDR3 protein: CASSPPGTENTEAFF; CDR3 DNA: TGTGCCAGCAGCCCCCCCGGGACAGAGAACACTGAAGCTTTCTTT
J gene: TRBJ2-7; D gene: TRBD2; V gene: TRBV6-1; clone size: many; CDR3 protein: CASRLAGREGGEQYF; CDR3 DNA: TGTGCCAGCCGCCTCGCAGGGAGGGAGGGAGGTGAGCAGTACTTC
J gene: TRBJ1-4; D gene: .; V gene: TRBV12-3/TRBV12-4; clone size: many; CDR3 protein: CASSRSRRDGGEKLFF; CDR3 DNA: TGTGCCAGCAGCCGAAGCCGCCGGGACGGTGGGGAAAAACTGTTTTTT
J gene: TRBJ2-3; D gene: TRBD2; V gene: TRBV10-3; clone size: many; CDR3 protein: CAISQIPGLADTQYF; CDR3 DNA: TGTGCCATCAGTCAAATCCCGGGACTAGCGGATACGCAGTATTTT
J gene: TRBJ2-4; D gene: .; V gene: TRBV14; clone size: many; CDR3 protein: CASSQVGTSSQYF; CDR3 DNA: TGTGCCAGCAGCCAAGTGGGCACTTCTTCTCAGTACTTC
J gene: TRBJ2-7; D gene: TRBD1; V gene: TRBV6-2/TRBV6-3; clone size: many; CDR3 protein: CASSGTGFSLNYEQYF; CDR3 DNA: TGTGCCAGCAGTGGGACAGGTTTCTCTCTCAACTACGAGCAGTACTTC
J gene: TRBJ1-3; D gene: .; V gene: TRBV4-3; clone size: few; CDR3 protein: CASSQDWRGNTIYF; CDR3 DNA: TGCGCCAGCAGCCAAGACTGGAGGGGAAACACCATATATTTT
J gene: TRBJ2-7; D gene: TRBD1; V gene: TRBV7-6; clone size: few; CDR3 protein: CASSPRDRDIHEQYF; CDR3 DNA: TGTGCCAGCAGCCCCCGGGACAGGGACATCCACGAGCAGTACTTC
J gene: TRBJ1-5; D gene: .; V gene: TRBV11-3; clone size: few; CDR3 protein: CASSCRASGNQPQHF; CDR3 DNA: TGTGCCAGCAGCTGTCGCGCAAGTGGCAATCAGCCCCAGCATTTT
J gene: TRBJ1-2; D gene: TRBD1; V gene: TRBV7-3; clone size: many; CDR3 protein: CASTILFLRGRLDYGYTF; CDR3 DNA: TGTGCCAGCACCATCCTCTTTCTGAGGGGGCGGCTCGACTATGGCTACACCTTC
J gene: TRBJ2-1; D gene: TRBD1; V gene: TRBV28; clone size: few; CDR3 protein: CASSLSPGQGPRAQFF; CDR3 DNA: TGTGCCAGCAGTTTATCACCGGGACAGGGACCTCGGGCGCAGTTCTTC
J gene: TRBJ2-5; D gene: .; V gene: TRBV10-3; clone size: many; CDR3 protein: CAISESQSQETQYF; CDR3 DNA: TGTGCCATCAGTGAGAGCCAGAGCCAAGAGACCCAGTACTTC
J gene: TRBJ1-4; D gene: .; V gene: TRBV24-1; clone size: few; CDR3 protein: CATSETGTTNEKLFF; CDR3 DNA: TGTGCCACCAGTGAGACCGGGACCACTAATGAAAAACTGTTTTTT